This T cell receptor (beta chain) derives from a study of OX40 agonist ivuxolimab in advanced cancers. Background for the entire study: Ivuxolimab was an agonistic, fully human IgG2 monoclonal antibody directed against OX40 (CD134), a costimulatory receptor. The paper reports the monotherapy dose-escalation portion (N of about 47 patients) of the phase I ivuxolimab trial. Intravenous ivuxolimab was administered to patients every 2 weeks at six dose levels: 0.01, 0.1, 0.3, 1.5, 3 and 10 mg/kg. Of the 50 to 55 dose-escalation patients, hepatocellular carcinoma was present in around 20, melanoma in around 15, renal cell carcinoma in 9 and head and neck cancer in 9. The dose-escalation cohort was 82.7% male with a mean age of roughly 60 years, ranging from roughly 23 to 79. Partial responses were achieved by three dose-escalation patients, of whom one had hepatocellular carcinoma and two had cutaneous melanoma. Patients were allowed to have had prior anti-PD-1, anti-PD-L1 or anti-CTLA-4 therapy, and roughly 40% of the dose-escalation patients had been treated with checkpoint inhibitors. Peripheral TCRbeta sequencing aimed to test whether ivuxolimab altered TCR sequence diversity and caused clonal T-cell expansion. Broad study findings and their caveats: In partial responders in the 0.1-3.0 mg/kg groups, normalized peripheral clonal expansion was found to be among the lowest, especially among CD8+ T cells. Low levels of normalized T-cell clonal expansion were also seen in some patients who did not respond. Antigen specificity was not determined for the clonally expanded peripheral T cells. On average, CD8+ T cells showed more expanded clones than CD4+ T cells after ivuxolimab. At doses from 0.1 to 3.0 mg/kg, clonal expansion was seen in both CD4+ and CD8+ blood T cells between baseline and week 6.

The germline ends are 16 bases apart after V is trimmed by 5 bases and J by 5 bases. From the germline V gene, CDR1 is SGHTA and CDR2 is FQGNSA. The CDR3 goes from the cysteine to the phenylalanine over 15 residues. Here the CDR3 DNA is all that survives: 45 bases in frame from base 1. Of note for this clone: This receptor's antigen is unknown. No per-base quality is available; no much larger clone lies one base away.

Patients with autoimmune disease history or receiving systemic immunosuppression were excluded from the trial. Peripheral blood for TCR sequencing was collected from all dose cohorts at baseline, on cycle 4 day 1, and on cycle 7 day 1. The samples were taken from a phase I, first-in-human, multicenter, open-label dose-escalation trial of ivuxolimab. Adults with locally advanced or metastatic melanoma, renal cell carcinoma, hepatocellular carcinoma or head and neck squamous cell carcinoma were enrolled in the trial. Before TCR sequencing, CD4+ and CD8+ T cells were separately sorted from peripheral blood. To sequence the TCRbeta CDR3 region, genomic DNA was isolated from the sorted cells. The immunoSEQ Assay was used to sequence the TCRbeta CDR3 regions. In TCRdb, the immuneACCESS table is reduced to in-frame sequences with V and J assigned. These tables do not hold every clone; where another copy was compared, an unresolved V gene accounts for under half, and the others remain unexplained. In all, the sample holds about 93,000 clones, and 92% of those were seen once. The ten largest clones capture 0.45% to 0.6% of the sample.

This sequence was found in an adult with an advanced solid tumor such as melanoma, head and neck, liver or kidney cancer. The chain is assembled from TRBV7-2 and TRBJ1-5; the D gene is not confidently resolved. The sequences come from CD4+ or CD8+ T cells sorted from blood, collected in a trial of the OX40 agonist ivuxolimab. The CDR3 in this case is CASSQTLSRYQPQHF. The base sequence is TGTGCCAGCAGCCAGACCCTAAGCAGGTATCAGCCCCAGCATTTT.